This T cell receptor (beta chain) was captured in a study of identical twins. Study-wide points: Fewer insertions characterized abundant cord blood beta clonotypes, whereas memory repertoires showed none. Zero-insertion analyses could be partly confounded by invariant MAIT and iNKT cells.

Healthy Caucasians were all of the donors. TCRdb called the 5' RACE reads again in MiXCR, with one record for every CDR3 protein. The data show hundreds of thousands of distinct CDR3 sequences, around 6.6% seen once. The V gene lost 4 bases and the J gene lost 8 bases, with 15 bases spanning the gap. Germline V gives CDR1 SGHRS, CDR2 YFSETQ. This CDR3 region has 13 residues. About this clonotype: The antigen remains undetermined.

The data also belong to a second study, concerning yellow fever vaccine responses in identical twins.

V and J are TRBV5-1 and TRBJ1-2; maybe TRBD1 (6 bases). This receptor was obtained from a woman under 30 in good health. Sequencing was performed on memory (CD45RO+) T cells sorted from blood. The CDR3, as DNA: TGCGCCAGCAGCCCACCGACAGGTCTCGGCTACACCTTC. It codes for CASSPPTGLGYTF.